This TCR beta chain derives from a study of blood T cell repertoires in COVID-19. Study in general: The study drew acute and convalescent COVID-19 samples from the United States, Italy and Spain.

Unmatched junction bases numbered 4, after V lost 2 bases and J lost 4 bases. Germline CDR1 SGHTA, CDR2 FQGTGA. The CDR3 is 15 amino acids. Original processing methods: Using reference gene primer amplification, nucleated cell counts were estimated. Using immunoSEQ multiplex PCR, the repertoire was profiled, and TCRdb retains in-frame clones only, with some absent. V and J calls plus clone size are reproduced from that table; the DNA served to infer D and trimming. Of about 170,000 clones in the sample, approximately 81% were seen once. Input material: peripheral blood. This rearrangement joins TRBV7-3 to TRBJ2-1; 8 bases align to TRBD2. This sequence was found in a woman between 70 and 85 years old with COVID-19, enrolled during active disease. The CDR3 loop is CASSLFGGVYNEQFF. CDR3 DNA sequence: TGTGCCAGCAGCTTATTCGGGGGGGTATACAATGAGCAGTTCTTC.